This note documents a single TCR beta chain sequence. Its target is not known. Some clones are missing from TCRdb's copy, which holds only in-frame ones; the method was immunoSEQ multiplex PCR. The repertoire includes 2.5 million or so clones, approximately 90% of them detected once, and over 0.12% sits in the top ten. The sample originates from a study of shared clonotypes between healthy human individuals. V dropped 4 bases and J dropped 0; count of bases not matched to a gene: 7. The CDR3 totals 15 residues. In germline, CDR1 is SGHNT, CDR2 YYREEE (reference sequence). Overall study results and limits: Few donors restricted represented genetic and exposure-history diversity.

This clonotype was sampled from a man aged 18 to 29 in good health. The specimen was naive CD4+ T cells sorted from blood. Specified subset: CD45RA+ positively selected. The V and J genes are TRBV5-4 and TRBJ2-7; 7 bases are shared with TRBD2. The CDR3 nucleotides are TGTGCCAGCAGCCGAAGCGGGGCAAGCTCCTACGAGCAGTACTTC. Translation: CASSRSGASSYEQYF. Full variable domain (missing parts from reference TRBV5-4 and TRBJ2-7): ETGVTQSPTHLIKTRGQQVTLRCSSQSGHNTVSWYQQALGQGPQFIFQYYREEENGRGNFPPRFSGLQFPNYSSELNVNALELDDSALYLCASSRSGASSYEQYFGPGTRLTVT.